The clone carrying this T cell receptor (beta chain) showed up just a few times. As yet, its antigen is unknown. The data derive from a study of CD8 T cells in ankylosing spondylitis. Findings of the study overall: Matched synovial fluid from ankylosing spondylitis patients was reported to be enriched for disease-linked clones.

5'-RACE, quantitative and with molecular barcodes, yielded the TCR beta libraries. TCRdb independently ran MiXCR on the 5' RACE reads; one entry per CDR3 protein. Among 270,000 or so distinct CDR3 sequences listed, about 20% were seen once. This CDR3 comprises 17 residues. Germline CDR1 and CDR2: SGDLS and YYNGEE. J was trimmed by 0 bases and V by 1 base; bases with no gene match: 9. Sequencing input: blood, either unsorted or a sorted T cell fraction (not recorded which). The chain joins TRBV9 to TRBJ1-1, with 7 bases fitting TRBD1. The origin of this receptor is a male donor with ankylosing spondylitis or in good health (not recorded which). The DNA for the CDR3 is TGTGCCAGCAGCGTACAGCGGGACAGAGCAATGAACACTGAAGCTTTCTTT. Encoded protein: CASSVQRDRAMNTEAFF.